Below, 10 T cell receptor beta chains from the same sample are listed, as sequenced in a study of blood T cell repertoires in COVID-19. Profiled with immunoSEQ multiplex PCR; TCRdb holds only in-frame clones, not every one. Here the sample spans approximately 140,000 clones, around 86% being singletons. The source material was peripheral blood. The receptors stem from a man between 70 and 80 years old with acute or convalescent COVID-19.

V gene TRBV6-5 combines with J gene TRBJ2-5; no reliable D call. V was pared by 6 bases and J by 2 bases, with 7 bases between. This CDR3 comprises 12 residues. Germline values: CDR1 MNHEY, CDR2 SVGAGI. The CDR3 sequence: CASSRSQETQYF. DNA for the CDR3: TGTGCCAGCAGCCGTAGTCAAGAGACCCAGTACTTC.

V gene TRBV18 combines with J gene TRBJ1-1; 8 bases line up with TRBD1. The CDR3 has 14 residues. V was clipped by 4 bases and J by 2 bases; unmatched bases: 3. CDR1 is KGHSH, CDR2 LQKENI, per germline. The CDR3 DNA reads TGTGCCAGCTCACAAGGACAGGGTAACACTGAAGCTTTCTTT. It is translated as CASSQGQGNTEAFF.

The genes are TRBV5-1 and TRBJ1-1; 7 positions match TRBD1. CDR1 and CDR2 from the germline V gene are SGHRS and YFSETQ. CDR3 length equals 16 residues. Trimming took 1 base from V and 2 from J; bases not matched to a gene: 8. The CDR3 region is CASSLTGDHLNTEAFF. CDR3 in DNA: TGCGCCAGCAGCTTGACAGGGGACCACCTTAACACTGAAGCTTTCTTT.

This clone showed up just a few times. J is TRBJ2-7 and V is TRBV19, with TRBD2 identical over 10 bases. Germline V CDR1 and CDR2: LNHDA, SQIVND (reference sequence). The V segment lost 2 bases and the J segment 3 bases; nucleotides outside the gene matches: 1. This CDR3 comprises 14 residues. The CDR3: CASSITSGIYEQYF. The CDR3 region has the DNA TGTGCCAGTAGTATAACTAGCGGGATCTACGAGCAGTACTTC.

The chain is built from TRBV7-6 and TRBJ2-7; the match to TRBD1 covers 7 bases. With 5 bases clipped from V and 4 bases from J, the junction kept 20 bases outside the gene matches. There are 18 residues in the CDR3. In germline, CDR1 is SGHVS, CDR2 FNYEAQ. CDR3 in amino acids: CASSPTFGDDRANYEQYF. As DNA, the CDR3 is TGTGCCAGCAGCCCTACTTTTGGGGACGACAGGGCCAATTACGAGCAGTACTTC.

This chain's CDR3 is CASSVGQGNTGELFF. The CDR3 DNA sequence: TGTGCCAGCAGCGTCGGACAGGGGAACACCGGGGAGCTGTTTTTT. The chain carries TRBV9 and TRBJ2-2; 8 bases map to TRBD1. The CDR3 extends over 15 amino acids. The trim removed 2 bases at V and 1 base at J, leaving 1 base unmatched. Germline V gene sequence: CDR1 SGDLS, CDR2 YYNGEE.

The rearrangement links TRBV28 to TRBJ1-4, with 9 bases matching TRBD1. The CDR3 spans 15 residues. J gave up 8 bases and V 6 bases, and 10 bases lay outside the gene matches. Germline CDR1 and CDR2: MDHEN and SYDVKM. The CDR3 DNA sequence: TGTGCCAGCAGAACCGCCGGGACAGGGAGCGAAAAACTGTTTTTT. Translating it yields CASRTAGTGSEKLFF.

The rearrangement links TRBV20-1 to TRBJ1-2; the match to TRBD1 covers 9 bases. The J segment lost 2 bases and the V segment lost 3 bases, leaving 7 bases of the junction unmatched. The CDR3 totals 15 residues. Germline CDR1 reads DFQATT; CDR2 reads SNEGSKA (reference sequence). The CDR3 loop is CSASMGQGKNYGYTF. The DNA of the CDR3 is TGCAGTGCTAGTATGGGACAGGGAAAGAACTATGGCTACACCTTC.

The genes are TRBV11-3 and TRBJ2-2, with D possibly being TRBD2 (5 bases). The CDR3 contains 12 residues. V was clipped by 3 bases and J by 8 bases, with 7 bases between them. Looked up from germline, CDR1 is SGHNT and CDR2 is YENEEA. Written as DNA, the CDR3 is TGTGCCAGCAGCTTTCGGGGAGGGGAGCTGTTTTTT. Amino acid sequence: CASSFRGGELFF.

CDR3 residues: CATRAPGKVYRFTDTQYF. CDR3 coding DNA: TGTGCCACCAGAGCCCCGGGGAAAGTTTACCGTTTCACAGATACGCAGTATTTT. The chain is built from TRBV24-1 and TRBJ2-3; a weak D match, TRBD2 (5 bases). Per germline, CDR1 KGHDR and CDR2 SFDVKD. The CDR3 extends over 18 amino acids. Trimming removed 7 bases at V and 2 bases at J, with 24 bases between.